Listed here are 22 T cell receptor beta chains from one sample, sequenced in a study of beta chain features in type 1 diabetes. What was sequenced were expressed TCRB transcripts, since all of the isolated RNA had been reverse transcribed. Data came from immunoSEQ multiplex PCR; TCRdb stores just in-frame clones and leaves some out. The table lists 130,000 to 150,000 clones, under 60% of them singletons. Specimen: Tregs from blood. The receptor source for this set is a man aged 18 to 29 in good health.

In DNA, the CDR3 is TGTGCCAGCACCCAACAGTATCTAAACACTGAAGCTTTCTTT. It codes for CASTQQYLNTEAFF. The rearrangement links TRBV11-2 to TRBJ1-1; D is unresolved. This CDR3 has 14 amino acids. The V gene's germline CDR1 is SGHAT and CDR2 FQNNGV. Trimming removed 7 bases from V and 2 bases from J, with 14 bases in between. Supplemented by reference TRBV11-2 and TRBJ1-1, the full variable domain reads EAGVAQSPRYKIIEKRQSVAFWCNPISGHATLYWYQQILGQGPKLLIQFQNNGVVDDSQLPKDRFSAERLKGVDSTLKIQPAKLEDSAVYLCASTQQYLNTEAFFGQGTRLTVV.

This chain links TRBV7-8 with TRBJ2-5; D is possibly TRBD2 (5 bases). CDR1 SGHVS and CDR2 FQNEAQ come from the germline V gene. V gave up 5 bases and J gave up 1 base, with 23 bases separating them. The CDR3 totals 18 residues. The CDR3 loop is CASSRRVVWELSQETQYF. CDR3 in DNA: TGTGCCAGCAGCCGTCGCGTGGTTTGGGAGCTTAGCCAAGAGACCCAGTACTTC.

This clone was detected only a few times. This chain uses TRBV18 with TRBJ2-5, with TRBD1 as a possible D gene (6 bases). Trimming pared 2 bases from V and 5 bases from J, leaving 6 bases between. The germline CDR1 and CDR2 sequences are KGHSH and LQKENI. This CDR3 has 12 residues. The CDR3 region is CASSPRGETQYF. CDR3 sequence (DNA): TGTGCCAGCTCACCAAGGGGGGAGACCCAGTACTTC.

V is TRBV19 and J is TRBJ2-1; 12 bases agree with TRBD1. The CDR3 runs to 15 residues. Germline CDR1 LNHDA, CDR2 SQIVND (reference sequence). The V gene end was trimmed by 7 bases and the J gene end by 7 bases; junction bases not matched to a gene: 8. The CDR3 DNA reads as TGTGCCAGTACCAAGGGGGGACAGGGGGCGAATGAGCAGTTCTTC. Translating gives CASTKGGQGANEQFF.

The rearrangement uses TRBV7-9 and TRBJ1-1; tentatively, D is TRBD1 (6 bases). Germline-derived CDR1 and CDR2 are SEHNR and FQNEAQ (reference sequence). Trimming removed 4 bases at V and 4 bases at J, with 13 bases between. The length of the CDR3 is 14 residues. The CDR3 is CASSSSGVFTEAFF. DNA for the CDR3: TGTGCCAGCAGCTCCTCAGGGGTATTCACTGAAGCTTTCTTT.

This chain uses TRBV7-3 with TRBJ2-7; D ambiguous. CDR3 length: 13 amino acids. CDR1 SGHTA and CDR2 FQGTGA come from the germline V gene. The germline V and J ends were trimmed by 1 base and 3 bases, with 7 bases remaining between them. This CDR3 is CASSLSHGYEQYF. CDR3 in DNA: TGTGCCAGCAGCTTAAGTCACGGCTACGAGCAGTACTTC.

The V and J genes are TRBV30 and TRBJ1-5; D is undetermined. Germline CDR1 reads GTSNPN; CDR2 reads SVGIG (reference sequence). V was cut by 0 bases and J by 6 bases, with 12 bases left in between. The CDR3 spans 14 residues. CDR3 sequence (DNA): TGTGCCTGGAGTGTAGGGCGGAGGATTCAGCCCCAGCATTTT. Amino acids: CAWSVGRRIQPQHF.

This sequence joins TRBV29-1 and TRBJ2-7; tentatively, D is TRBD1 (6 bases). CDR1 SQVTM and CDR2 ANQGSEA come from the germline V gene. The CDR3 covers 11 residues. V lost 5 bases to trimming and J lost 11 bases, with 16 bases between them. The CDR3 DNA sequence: TGCAGCGTTAGCACCCAGGGGTTGGAGTACTTC. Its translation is CSVSTQGLEYF.

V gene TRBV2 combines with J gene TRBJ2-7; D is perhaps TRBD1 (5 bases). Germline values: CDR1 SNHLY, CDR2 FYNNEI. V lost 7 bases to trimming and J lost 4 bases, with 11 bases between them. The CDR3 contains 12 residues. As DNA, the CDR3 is TGTGCCAGCACCCCAGGGAATTACGAGCAGTACTTC. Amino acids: CASTPGNYEQYF.

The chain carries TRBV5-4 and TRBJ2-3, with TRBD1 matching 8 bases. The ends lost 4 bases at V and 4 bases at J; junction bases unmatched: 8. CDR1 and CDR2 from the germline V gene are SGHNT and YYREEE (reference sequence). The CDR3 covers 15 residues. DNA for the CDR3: TGTGCCAGCAGCCGCAGGGGGCTAGGGGCAGATACGCAGTATTTT. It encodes CASSRRGLGADTQYF.

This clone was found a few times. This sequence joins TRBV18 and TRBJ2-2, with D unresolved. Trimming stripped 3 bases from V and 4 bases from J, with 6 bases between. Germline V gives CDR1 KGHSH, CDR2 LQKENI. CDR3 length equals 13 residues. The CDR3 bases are TGTGCCAGCTCACCCCGAGCCACCGGGGAGCTGTTTTTT. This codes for CASSPRATGELFF.

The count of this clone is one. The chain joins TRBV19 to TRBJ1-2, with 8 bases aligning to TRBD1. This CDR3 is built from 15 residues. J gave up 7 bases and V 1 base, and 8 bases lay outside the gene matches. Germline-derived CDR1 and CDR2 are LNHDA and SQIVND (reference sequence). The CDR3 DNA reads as TGTGCCAGTAGTATAGCGGAGACAGGGGCTGGTGGCTACACCTTC. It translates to CASSIAETGAGGYTF.

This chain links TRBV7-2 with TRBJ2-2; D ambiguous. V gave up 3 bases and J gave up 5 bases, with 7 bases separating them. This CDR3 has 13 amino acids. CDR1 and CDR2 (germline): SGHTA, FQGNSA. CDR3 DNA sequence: TGTGCCAGCAGCTTGGGCTGGACCGGGGAGCTGTTTTTT. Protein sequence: CASSLGWTGELFF.

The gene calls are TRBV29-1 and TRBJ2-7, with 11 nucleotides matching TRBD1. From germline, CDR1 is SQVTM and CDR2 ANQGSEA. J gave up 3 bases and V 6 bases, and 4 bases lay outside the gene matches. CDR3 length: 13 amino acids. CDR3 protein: CSVAGTGGYEQYF. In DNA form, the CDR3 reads TGCAGCGTAGCCGGGACAGGGGGCTACGAGCAGTACTTC.

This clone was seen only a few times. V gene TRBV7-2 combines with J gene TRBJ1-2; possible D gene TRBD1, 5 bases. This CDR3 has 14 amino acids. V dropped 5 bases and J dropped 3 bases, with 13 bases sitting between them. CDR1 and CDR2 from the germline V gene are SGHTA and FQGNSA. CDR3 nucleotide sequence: TGTGCCAGCAGCCCCCTCGGGGGGGACTATGGCTACACCTTC. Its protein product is CASSPLGGDYGYTF.

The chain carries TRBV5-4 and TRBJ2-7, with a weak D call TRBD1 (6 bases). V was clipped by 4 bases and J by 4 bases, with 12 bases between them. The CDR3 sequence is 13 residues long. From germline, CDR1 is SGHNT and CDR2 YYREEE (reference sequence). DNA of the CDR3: TGTGCCAGCAGCGCGGACAGCTATTACGAGCAGTACTTC. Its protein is CASSADSYYEQYF. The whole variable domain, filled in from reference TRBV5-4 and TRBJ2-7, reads ETGVTQSPTHLIKTRGQQVTLRCSSQSGHNTVSWYQQALGQGPQFIFQYYREEENGRGNFPPRFSGLQFPNYSSELNVNALELDDSALYLCASSADSYYEQYFGPGTRLTVT.

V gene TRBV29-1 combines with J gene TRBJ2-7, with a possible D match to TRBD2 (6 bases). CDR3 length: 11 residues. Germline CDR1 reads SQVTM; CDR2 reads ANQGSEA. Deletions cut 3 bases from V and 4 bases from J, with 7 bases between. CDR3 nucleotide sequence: TGCAGCGTTGAGGAGGGTTACGAGCAGTACTTC. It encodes CSVEEGYEQYF.

The CDR3 sequence: CATSRQQGGGYTF. CDR3 sequence (DNA): TGTGCCACCAGCAGACAACAGGGGGGTGGCTACACCTTC. The V call is TRBV15, the J call TRBJ1-2; 8 bases agree with TRBD1. The CDR3 runs 13 residues. The germline V gene has CDR1 LNHNV and CDR2 YYDKDF (reference sequence). With V trimmed by 2 bases and J by 7 bases, 3 bases remained unmatched.

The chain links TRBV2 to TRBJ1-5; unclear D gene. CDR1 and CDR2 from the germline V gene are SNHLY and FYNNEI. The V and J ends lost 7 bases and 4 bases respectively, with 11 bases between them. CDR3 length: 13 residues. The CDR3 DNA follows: TGTGCCAGCACAGTTTTCAATAATCAGCCCCAGCATTTT. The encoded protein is CASTVFNNQPQHF.

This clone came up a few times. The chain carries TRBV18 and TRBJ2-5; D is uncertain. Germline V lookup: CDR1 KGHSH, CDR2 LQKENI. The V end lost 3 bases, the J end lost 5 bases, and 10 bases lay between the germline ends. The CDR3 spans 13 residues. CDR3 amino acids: CASSPLTGETQYF. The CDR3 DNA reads TGTGCCAGCTCACCCCTAACCGGTGAGACCCAGTACTTC. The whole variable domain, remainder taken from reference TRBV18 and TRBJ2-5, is NAGVMQNPRHLVRRRGQEARLRCSPMKGHSHVYWYRQLPEEGLKFMVYLQKENIIDESGMPKERFSAEFPKEGPSILRIQQVVRGDSAAYFCASSPLTGETQYFGPGTRLLVL.

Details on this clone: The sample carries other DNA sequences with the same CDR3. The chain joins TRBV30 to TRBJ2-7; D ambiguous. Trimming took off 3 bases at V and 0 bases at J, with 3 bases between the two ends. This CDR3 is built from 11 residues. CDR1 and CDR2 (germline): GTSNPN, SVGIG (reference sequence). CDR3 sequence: CAWSLSYEQYF. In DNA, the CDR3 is TGTGCCTGGAGCCTCTCCTACGAGCAGTACTTC.

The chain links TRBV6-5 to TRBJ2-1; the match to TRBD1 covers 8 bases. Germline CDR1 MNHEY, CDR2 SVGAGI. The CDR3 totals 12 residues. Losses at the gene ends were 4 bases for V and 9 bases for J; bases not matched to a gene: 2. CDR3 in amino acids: CASSSTGAEQFF. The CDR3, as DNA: TGTGCCAGCAGTTCGACAGGGGCTGAGCAGTTCTTC.